This T cell receptor (beta chain) was recovered during a study of Ad26.COV2.S vaccination and SARS-CoV-2 variants. Treatment here: some 20 received Ad26.COV2.S at low or high dose, single or two shots; a few received placebo; per-sample allocation not given. Samples came from day 63 after the first vaccine or placebo injection. TCRdb's copy holds only in-frame clones and misses some; the assay was immunoSEQ multiplex PCR. The profile shows more than 400,000 clones, about 90% of them singletons. The clonotype comes from a person between 18 and 65 years old who received the Ad26.COV2.S COVID-19 vaccine or a placebo. Sequences were derived from peripheral blood, sampled in a trial of Ad26.COV2.S vaccine versus placebo.

This CDR3 reads CAIISSITGNYGYTF. In DNA, the CDR3 is TGTGCCATCATTTCCTCTATTACAGGGAACTATGGCTACACCTTC. The chain couples TRBV10-3 to TRBJ1-2, with D possibly matching TRBD1 (6 bases). V gave up 7 bases and J gave up 2 bases, with 17 bases separating them. The germline CDR1 and CDR2 sequences are ENHRY and SYGVKD. This CDR3 has 15 residues.